One sample yielded the 9 T cell receptor beta chains listed below, sequenced in a study of shared clonotypes between healthy human individuals. The method was immunoSEQ multiplex PCR; TCRdb's version includes in-frame clones alone and lacks a portion of them. This repertoire shows around 340,000 clones, roughly 70% found once; its top ten account for more than 9%. Sequencing was performed on memory CD4+ T cells sorted from blood. Documented subset: CD45RA-negative fraction. These receptors were obtained from a man younger than 40 in good health.

This clone was found many times. One end of the junction does not line up with germline, which may come from a read error. The gene calls are TRBV5-8 and TRBJ1-1; 7 bases are shared with TRBD1. The CDR3 spans 13 residues. Germline-derived CDR1 and CDR2 are SGHTS and YDEGEE. CDR3 residues: CASSYSDRASAVF. Here the CDR3 DNA reads TGTGCCAGCAGCTATTCTGACAGGGCTTCCGCCGTCTTT.

This chain connects TRBV6-1 to TRBJ2-7; D possibly matches TRBD1 or TRBD2 (6 bases each). This CDR3 region has 13 residues. From germline, CDR1 is MNHNS and CDR2 SASEGT. V lost 3 bases, J lost 10 bases, and 16 bases lay in between. This CDR3 is CASSESSGARQYF. CDR3 nucleotide sequence: TGTGCCAGCAGTGAGAGTTCGGGGGCCAGACAGTACTTC.

Of note for this clone: This sample includes further DNA sequences coding for the same CDR3. DNA of the CDR3: TGTGCCAGCAGTGAAGGCAGAAGCTCCTACAATGAGCAGTTCTTC. This encodes CASSEGRSSYNEQFF. The rearrangement links TRBV2 to TRBJ2-1; D gene ambiguous. The CDR3 runs 15 residues. Germline CDR1 and CDR2: SNHLY and FYNNEI. Trimming cost V 1 base and J 0 bases, with 7 bases left between them.

In the case of this clone: Other nucleotide sequences from this sample produce the same CDR3. In nucleotides, the CDR3 is TGTGCCAGCAGTTTTACCACCGGGGAGCTGTTTTTT. It yields the protein CASSFTTGELFF. The chain employs TRBV27 and TRBJ2-2, with no clear D. Germline V gene sequence: CDR1 MNHEY, CDR2 SMNVEV (reference sequence). Deletions cut 3 bases from V and 4 bases from J, with 3 bases between. The CDR3 extends over 12 amino acids.

The chain is built from TRBV4-3 and TRBJ2-2; 11 nucleotides align to TRBD1. Germline CDR1 is LGHNA and CDR2 is YSLEER. The CDR3 is 15 residues long. Trimming at V came to 3 bases and at J to 5 bases, leaving 2 bases not matched to a gene. CDR3 amino acids: CASSHGQGATGELFF. CDR3 in DNA: TGCGCCAGCAGCCACGGACAGGGGGCGACCGGGGAGCTGTTTTTT.

The CDR3 sequence is CASSSDSGELFF. The CDR3 DNA reads TGTGCCAGCAGCTCGGACAGCGGGGAGCTGTTTTTT. The chain is built from TRBV6-5 and TRBJ2-2; D may be TRBD1 (6 bases). The CDR3 totals 12 residues. CDR1 is MNHEY, CDR2 SVGAGI, per germline. V was trimmed by 6 bases and J by 7 bases, leaving 9 bases between them.

This clone occurred a few times. This sequence joins TRBV27 and TRBJ2-3, with 7 bases lining up with TRBD2. V shed 8 bases, J shed 0 bases, and the junction held 14 bases outside the gene matches. There are 17 residues in the CDR3. Germline assignment: CDR1 MNHEY and CDR2 SMNVEV (reference sequence). The CDR3 is CASARAASGTSTDTQYF. CDR3 sequence (DNA): TGTGCCAGCGCCAGAGCCGCTAGCGGAACTAGCACAGATACGCAGTATTTT.

The gene calls are TRBV29-1 and TRBJ1-2; unclear D gene. The CDR3 has 12 residues. Trimming pared 6 bases from V and 4 bases from J, leaving 12 bases between. Germline V gives CDR1 SQVTM, CDR2 ANQGSEA. CDR3 residues: CSVYGSSYGYTF. The CDR3, as DNA: TGCAGCGTGTACGGGTCTTCCTATGGCTACACCTTC.

The chain employs TRBV28 and TRBJ2-7, with D perhaps given as TRBD1 or TRBD2 (5 bases each). The CDR3 sequence is 14 residues long. The germline V gene encodes CDR1 MDHEN and CDR2 SYDVKM. V lost 4 bases and J 2 bases, leaving 12 bases between the germline ends. The CDR3 coding sequence is TGTGCCAGCAGTTCCGGGACGGTACCCTACGAGCAGTACTTC. Its translation is CASSSGTVPYEQYF. The whole variable domain, remainder taken from reference TRBV28 and TRBJ2-7, is DVKVTQSSRYLVKRTGEKVFLECVQDMDHENMFWYRQDPGLGLRLIYFSYDVKMKEKGDIPEGYSVSREKKERFSLILESASTNQTSMYLCASSSGTVPYEQYFGPGTRLTVT.